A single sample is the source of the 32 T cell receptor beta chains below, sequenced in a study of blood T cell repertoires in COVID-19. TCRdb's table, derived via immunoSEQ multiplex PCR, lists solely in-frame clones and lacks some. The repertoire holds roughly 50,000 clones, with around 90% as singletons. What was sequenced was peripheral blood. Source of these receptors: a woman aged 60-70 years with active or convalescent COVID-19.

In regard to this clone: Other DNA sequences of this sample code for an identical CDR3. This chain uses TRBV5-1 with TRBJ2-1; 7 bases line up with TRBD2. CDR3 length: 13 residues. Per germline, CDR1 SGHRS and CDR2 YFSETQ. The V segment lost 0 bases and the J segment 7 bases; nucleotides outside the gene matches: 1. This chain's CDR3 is CASSLGTSNEQFF. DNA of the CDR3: TGCGCCAGCAGCTTGGGGACTAGTAATGAGCAGTTCTTC.

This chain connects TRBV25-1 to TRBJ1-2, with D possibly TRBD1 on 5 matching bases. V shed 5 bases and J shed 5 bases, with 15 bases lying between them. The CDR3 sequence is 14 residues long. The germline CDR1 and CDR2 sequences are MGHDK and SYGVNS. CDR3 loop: CASSHSAEGYGYTF. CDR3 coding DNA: TGTGCCAGCAGTCATAGTGCGGAGGGGTATGGCTACACCTTC.

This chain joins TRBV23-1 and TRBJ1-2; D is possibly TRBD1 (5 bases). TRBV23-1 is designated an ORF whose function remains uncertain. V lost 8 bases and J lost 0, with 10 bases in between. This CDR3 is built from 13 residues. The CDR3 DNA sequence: TGCGCCAGCTGGGGCCGGGCTAACTATGGCTACACCTTC. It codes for CASWGRANYGYTF.

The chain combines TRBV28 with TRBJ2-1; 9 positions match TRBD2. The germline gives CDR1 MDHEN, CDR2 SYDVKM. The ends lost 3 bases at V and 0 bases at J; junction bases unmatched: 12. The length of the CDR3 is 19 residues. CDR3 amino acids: CASSFTLTSGQISYNEQFF. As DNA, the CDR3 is TGTGCCAGCAGTTTCACTCTTACTAGCGGGCAAATCTCCTACAATGAGCAGTTCTTC. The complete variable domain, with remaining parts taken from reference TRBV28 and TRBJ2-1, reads DVKVTQSSRYLVKRTGEKVFLECVQDMDHENMFWYRQDPGLGLRLIYFSYDVKMKEKGDIPEGYSVSREKKERFSLILESASTNQTSMYLCASSFTLTSGQISYNEQFFGPGTRLTVL.

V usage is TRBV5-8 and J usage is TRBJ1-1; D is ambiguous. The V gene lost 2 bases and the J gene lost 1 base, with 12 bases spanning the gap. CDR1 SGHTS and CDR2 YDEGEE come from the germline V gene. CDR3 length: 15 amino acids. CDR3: CASSFWSSRNTEAFF. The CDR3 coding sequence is TGTGCCAGCAGCTTTTGGAGCTCCCGGAACACTGAAGCTTTCTTT.

The CDR3 region is CASRPQGDLNSPLHF. The DNA of the CDR3 is TGTGCCAGCAGGCCACAGGGGGATCTGAATTCACCCCTCCACTTT. The gene calls are TRBV2 and TRBJ1-6; TRBD1 agrees at 8 bases. Germline V CDR1 and CDR2: SNHLY, FYNNEI. V lost 6 bases to trimming and J lost 7 bases; unmatched junction nucleotides: 8. The CDR3 runs 15 residues.

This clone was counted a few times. The CDR3 protein is CASSPILAGAGLAETQYF. The CDR3 DNA sequence: TGTGCCAGCAGCCCCATACTAGCGGGGGCGGGTCTCGCAGAGACCCAGTACTTC. The chain has TRBV3-1 (or the pseudogene TRBV3-2) and TRBJ2-5, with 11 bases that match TRBD2. The V and J ends lost 4 bases and 4 bases, in that order; junction bases with no gene match: 14. The CDR3 is made up of 18 amino acids. Germline V gene lookup returns CDR1 LGHDT and CDR2 YNNKEL (reference sequence).

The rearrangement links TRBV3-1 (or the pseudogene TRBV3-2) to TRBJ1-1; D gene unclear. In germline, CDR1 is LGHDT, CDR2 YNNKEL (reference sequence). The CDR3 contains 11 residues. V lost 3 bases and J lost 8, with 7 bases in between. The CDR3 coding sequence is TGTGCCAGCAGCCATGGAGGCGAAGCTTTCTTT. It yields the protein CASSHGGEAFF.

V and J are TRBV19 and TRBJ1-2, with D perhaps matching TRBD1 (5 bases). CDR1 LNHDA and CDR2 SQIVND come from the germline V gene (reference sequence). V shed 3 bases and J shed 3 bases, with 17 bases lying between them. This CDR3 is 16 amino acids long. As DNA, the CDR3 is TGTGCCAGTAGTATCAGTCCGGGGGGGATGGACTATGGCTACACCTTC. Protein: CASSISPGGMDYGYTF.

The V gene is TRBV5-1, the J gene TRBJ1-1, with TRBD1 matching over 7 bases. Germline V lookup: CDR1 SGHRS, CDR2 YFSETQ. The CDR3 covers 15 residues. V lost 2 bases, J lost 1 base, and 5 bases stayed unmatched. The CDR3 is CASSFDRVANTEAFF. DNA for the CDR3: TGCGCCAGCAGCTTTGACAGGGTGGCGAACACTGAAGCTTTCTTT.

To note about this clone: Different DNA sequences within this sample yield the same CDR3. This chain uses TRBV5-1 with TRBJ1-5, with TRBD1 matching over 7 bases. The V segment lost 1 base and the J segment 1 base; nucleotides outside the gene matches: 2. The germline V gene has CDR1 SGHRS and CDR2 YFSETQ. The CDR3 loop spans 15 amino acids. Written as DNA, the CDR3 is TGCGCCAGCAGCTTGACAGGGGAAAGCAATCAGCCCCAGCATTTT. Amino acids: CASSLTGESNQPQHF.

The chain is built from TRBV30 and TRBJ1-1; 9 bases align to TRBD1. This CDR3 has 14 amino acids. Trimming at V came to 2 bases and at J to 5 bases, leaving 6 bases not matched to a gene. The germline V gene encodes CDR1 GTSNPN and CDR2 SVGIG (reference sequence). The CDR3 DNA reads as TGTGCCTGGAGTAAGGGAGGACAGGGGACTGAAGCTTTCTTT. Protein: CAWSKGGQGTEAFF.

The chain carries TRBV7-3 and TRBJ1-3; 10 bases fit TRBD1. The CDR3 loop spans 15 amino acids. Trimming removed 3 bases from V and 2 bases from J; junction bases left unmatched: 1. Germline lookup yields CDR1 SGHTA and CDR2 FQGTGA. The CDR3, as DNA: TGTGCCAGCAGCTTCGACAGGGGGCCTGGAAACACCATATATTTT. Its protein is CASSFDRGPGNTIYF. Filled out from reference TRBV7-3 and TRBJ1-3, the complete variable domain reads GAGVSQTPSNKVTEKGKYVELRCDPISGHTALYWYRQSLGQGPEFLIYFQGTGAADDSGLPNDRFFAVRPEGSVSTLKIQRTERGDSAVYLCASSFDRGPGNTIYFGEGSWLTVV.

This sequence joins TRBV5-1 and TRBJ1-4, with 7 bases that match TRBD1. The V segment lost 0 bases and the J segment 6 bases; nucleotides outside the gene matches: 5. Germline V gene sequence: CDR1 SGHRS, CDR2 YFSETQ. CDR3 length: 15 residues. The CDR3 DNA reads TGCGCCAGCAGCTTGGGGAGGGGGCGAGATGAAAAACTGTTTTTT. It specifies CASSLGRGRDEKLFF.

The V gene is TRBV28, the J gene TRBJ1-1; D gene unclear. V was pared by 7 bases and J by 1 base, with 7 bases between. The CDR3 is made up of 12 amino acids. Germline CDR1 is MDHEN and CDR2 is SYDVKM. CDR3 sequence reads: CASTARNTEAFF. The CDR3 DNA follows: TGTGCCAGCACCGCTAGGAACACTGAAGCTTTCTTT.

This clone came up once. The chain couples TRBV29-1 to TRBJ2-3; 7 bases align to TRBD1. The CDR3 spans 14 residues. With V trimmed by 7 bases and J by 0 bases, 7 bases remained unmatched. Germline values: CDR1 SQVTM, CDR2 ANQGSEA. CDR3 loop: CSARQGTSTDTQYF. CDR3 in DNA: TGCAGCGCCAGACAGGGAACTAGCACAGATACGCAGTATTTT.

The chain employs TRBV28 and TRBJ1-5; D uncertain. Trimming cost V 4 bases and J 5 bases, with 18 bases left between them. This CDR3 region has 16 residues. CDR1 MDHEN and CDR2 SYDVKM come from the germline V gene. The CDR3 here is CASSSLAVSNDQPQHF. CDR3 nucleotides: TGTGCCAGCAGTTCCCTGGCAGTGTCGAACGATCAGCCCCAGCATTTT.

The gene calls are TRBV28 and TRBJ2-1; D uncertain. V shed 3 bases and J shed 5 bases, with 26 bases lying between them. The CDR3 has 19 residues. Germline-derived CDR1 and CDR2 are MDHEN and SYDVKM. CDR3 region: CASSFLPPNQKYYNNEQFF. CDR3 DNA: TGTGCCAGCAGTTTTCTCCCTCCCAACCAAAAATACTATAACAATGAGCAGTTCTTC.

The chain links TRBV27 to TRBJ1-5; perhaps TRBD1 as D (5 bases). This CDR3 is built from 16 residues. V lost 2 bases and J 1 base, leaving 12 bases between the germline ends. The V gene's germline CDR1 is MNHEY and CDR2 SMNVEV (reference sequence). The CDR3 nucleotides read TGTGCCAGCAGTTTAGGGGGAGGAGTAAGCAATCAGCCCCAGCATTTT. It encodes CASSLGGGVSNQPQHF.

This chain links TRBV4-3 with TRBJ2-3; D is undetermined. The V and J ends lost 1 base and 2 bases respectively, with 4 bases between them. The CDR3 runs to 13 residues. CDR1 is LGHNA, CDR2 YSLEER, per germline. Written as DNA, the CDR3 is TGCGCCAGCAGCCAAGGTAACACAGATACGCAGTATTTT. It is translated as CASSQGNTDTQYF.

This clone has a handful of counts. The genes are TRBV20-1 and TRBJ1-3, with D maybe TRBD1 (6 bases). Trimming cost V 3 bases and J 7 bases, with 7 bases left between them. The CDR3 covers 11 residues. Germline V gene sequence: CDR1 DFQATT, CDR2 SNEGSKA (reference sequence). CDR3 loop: CSASRGNTIYF. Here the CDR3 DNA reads TGCAGTGCTAGTAGGGGGAACACCATATATTTT.

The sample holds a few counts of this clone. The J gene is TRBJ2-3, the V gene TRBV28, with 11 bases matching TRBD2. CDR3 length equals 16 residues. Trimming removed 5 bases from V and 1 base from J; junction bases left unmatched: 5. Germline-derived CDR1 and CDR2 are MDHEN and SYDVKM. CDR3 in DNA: TGTGCCAGCAGTCAACTAGCGGGAGCGGGCACAGATACGCAGTATTTT. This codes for CASSQLAGAGTDTQYF.

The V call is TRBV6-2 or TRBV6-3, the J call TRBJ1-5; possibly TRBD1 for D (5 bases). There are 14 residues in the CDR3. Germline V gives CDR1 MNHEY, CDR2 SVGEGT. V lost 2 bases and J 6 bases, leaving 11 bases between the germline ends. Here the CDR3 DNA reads TGTGCCAGCAGTTACGGAGGGGCGGGTCAGCCCCAGCATTTT. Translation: CASSYGGAGQPQHF.

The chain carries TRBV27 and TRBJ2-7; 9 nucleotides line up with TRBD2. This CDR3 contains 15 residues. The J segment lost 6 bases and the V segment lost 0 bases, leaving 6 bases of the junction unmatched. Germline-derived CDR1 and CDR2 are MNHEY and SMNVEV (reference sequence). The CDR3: CASSLSSGRPLEQYF. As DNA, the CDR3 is TGTGCCAGCAGTTTATCGAGCGGGAGGCCGCTCGAGCAGTACTTC.

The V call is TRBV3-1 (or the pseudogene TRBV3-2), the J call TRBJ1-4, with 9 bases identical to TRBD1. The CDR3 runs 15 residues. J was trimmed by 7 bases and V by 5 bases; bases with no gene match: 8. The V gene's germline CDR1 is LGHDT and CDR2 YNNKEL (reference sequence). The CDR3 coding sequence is TGTGCCAGCAGCTTACCGGGACAGGGAGTTGAAAAACTGTTTTTT. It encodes CASSLPGQGVEKLFF.

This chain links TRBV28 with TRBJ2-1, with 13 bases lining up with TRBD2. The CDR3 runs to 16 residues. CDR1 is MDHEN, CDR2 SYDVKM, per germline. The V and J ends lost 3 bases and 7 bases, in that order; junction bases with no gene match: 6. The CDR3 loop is CASSFSRLAGGNEQFF. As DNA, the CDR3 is TGTGCCAGCAGTTTCTCCCGACTAGCGGGAGGTAATGAGCAGTTCTTC.

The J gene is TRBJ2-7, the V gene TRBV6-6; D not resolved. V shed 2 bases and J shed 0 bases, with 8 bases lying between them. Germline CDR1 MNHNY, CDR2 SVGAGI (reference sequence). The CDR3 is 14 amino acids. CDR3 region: CASSYGVASYEQYF. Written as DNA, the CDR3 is TGTGCCAGCAGTTACGGTGTAGCCTCCTACGAGCAGTACTTC.

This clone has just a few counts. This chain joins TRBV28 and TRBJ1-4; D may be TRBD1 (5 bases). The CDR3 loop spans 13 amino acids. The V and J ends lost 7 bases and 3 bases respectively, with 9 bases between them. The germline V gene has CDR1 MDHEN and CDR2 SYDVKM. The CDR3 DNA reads TGTGCCAGCAAACAGGCATCTAATGAAAAACTGTTTTTT. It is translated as CASKQASNEKLFF.

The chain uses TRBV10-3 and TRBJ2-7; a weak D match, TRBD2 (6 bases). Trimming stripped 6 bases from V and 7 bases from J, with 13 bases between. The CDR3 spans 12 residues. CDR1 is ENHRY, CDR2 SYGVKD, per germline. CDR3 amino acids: CAIRGTGGEQYF. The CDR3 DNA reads TGTGCCATCAGGGGGACCGGAGGGGAGCAGTACTTC.

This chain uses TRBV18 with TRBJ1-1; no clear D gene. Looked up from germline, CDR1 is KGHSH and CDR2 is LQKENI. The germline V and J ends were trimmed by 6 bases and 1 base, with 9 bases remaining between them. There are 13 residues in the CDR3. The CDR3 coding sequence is TGTGCCAGCTCCCGGTCCGGGAACACTGAAGCTTTCTTT. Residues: CASSRSGNTEAFF.

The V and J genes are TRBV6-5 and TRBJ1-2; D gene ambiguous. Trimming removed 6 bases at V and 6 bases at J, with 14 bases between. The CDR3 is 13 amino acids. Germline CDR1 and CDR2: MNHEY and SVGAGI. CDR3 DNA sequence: TGTGCCAGCAGCTTCAGGCCTGCCAATGGCTACACCTTC. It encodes CASSFRPANGYTF.

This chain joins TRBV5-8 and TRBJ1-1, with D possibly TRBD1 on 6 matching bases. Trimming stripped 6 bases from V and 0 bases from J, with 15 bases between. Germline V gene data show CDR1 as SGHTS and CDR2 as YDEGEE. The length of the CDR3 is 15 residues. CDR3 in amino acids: CASIGRGLMNTEAFF. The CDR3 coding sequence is TGTGCCAGCATCGGAAGGGGGTTAATGAACACTGAAGCTTTCTTT.